Here is one T cell receptor (beta chain) with its context. The sample originates from a study of blood T cell repertoires in COVID-19. Overall study context: Material from acute and convalescent COVID-19 was sourced from the United States, Italy and Spain.

The assay was immunoSEQ multiplex PCR, and TCRdb's table has in-frame clones only and misses some. The profile shows 60,000 to 85,000 clones, approximately 79% of them singletons. In germline, CDR1 is SGHRS, CDR2 YFSETQ. V shed 4 bases, J shed 3 bases, and the junction held 8 bases outside the gene matches. The CDR3 runs to 15 residues. The sample comprised peripheral blood. The gene calls are TRBV5-1 and TRBJ2-7, with 9 bases identical to TRBD2. The source is a human donor with acute or convalescent COVID-19. The donor label of this sample is uncertain. For the CDR3, the DNA is TGCGCCAGCAGCCCTTTAGCGGGAGCCAACTACGAGCAGTACTTC. Its protein product is CASSPLAGANYEQYF.